A selection of T cell receptor beta chains follows, all from one sample in a study of T cell responses to AZD1222 COVID-19 vaccine. Sequencing used immunoSEQ multiplex PCR; TCRdb keeps in-frame clones, though not all of them. The top ten clones hold 1% of a sample with roughly 200,000 clones, roughly 91% of them seen once. Sequenced here: peripheral blood, sampled 28 days after the second dose of the MenACWY control vaccine. These receptors were collected from an adult who received the MenACWY meningococcal vaccine as a control. Each CDR3 is given without its conserved first and last residue.

V	CDR3
TRBV18	ASSLSWGQNTEAF
TRBV6-5	ASSYSIQIYEQC
TRBV6-5	ASSSLAGYYNEQF
TRBV5-6	ASSLGYEQY
TRBV28	ASRPQGTNEKLF
TRBV20-1	SASAGGSNQPQH
TRBV29-1	SVQGGGQGETQY
TRBV4-2	ASSQDWYQGVYEQY
TRBV29-1	SVGGFTGTNDIEKLF
TRBV10-2	ASSQFGTLH
TRBV6-2/TRBV6-3	ASSSLSGVGTGELF
TRBV5-1	ASSLAANRGADTQY
TRBV15	ATSRPGVGNEQF
TRBV6-5	ASSQASSGNTIY
TRBV5-4	AWRGTQETQY
TRBV20-1	SASPPGVWPDTQY
TRBV27	ASTTTTGRREKLF
TRBV12-3/TRBV12-4	ASSLHRGHEQY
TRBV13	ASSRRQGGDSPLH
TRBV5-4	ASSARGVSYNEQF
TRBV6-5	ASSTRGTGDTEAF
TRBV6-2/TRBV6-3	ASSQPGQSNQPQH
TRBV29-1	SVEDRRASALDEQF
TRBV7-2	ASSFEIAANTEAF
TRBV2	ASNGLSKSEPQH
TRBV3-1/TRBV3-2	ASSNPMVGNYGYT
TRBV24-1	ATSGDTGLVTDTQY
TRBV28	ASSSASLNYGYT
TRBV7-6	ASSLMGSPDTGELF
TRBV19	ASRRGQGQPQH
TRBV4-2	ASSQEQGHTEAF
TRBV30	AWSVMGPWGPKNTEAF
TRBV19	ASSTDRGTQY
TRBV7-9	ASSPIGGRGTEAF
TRBV30	AWSFGTVETQY
TRBV13	ASSPNSAQGDTQY
TRBV5-4	ASSFAGTGNYGYT
TRBV5-1	ASSPGGGLITEAF
TRBV7-8	ASSVPTANYGYT
TRBV5-6	ASSSWDTANYGYT
TRBV7-8	ASSPTPAGAGETQY
TRBV7-2	ASSPQPVDQPQH
TRBV6-5	ASSYAWDRVEKLF
TRBV3-1/TRBV3-2	ASSHPGMGGEKLF